The 21 T cell receptor beta chains reported below all come from one sample, sequenced in a study of early T cells in non-severe SARS-CoV-2 infection. TCRdb redid the calling of the 5' RACE reads with MiXCR, one entry per CDR3 protein. The sample gives some 66,000 distinct CDR3 sequences, about 12% of which show up once; 4% to 6% is in the top ten. Material: whole blood. These receptors came from an adult who was a healthcare worker with PCR-confirmed SARS-CoV-2 infection or an uninfected control (not recorded which).

This clonotype showed up many times. The chain is built from TRBV20-1 and TRBJ2-5; either TRBD1 or TRBD2 may fit D (5 bases each). Trimming removed 6 bases from V and 7 bases from J, with 15 bases in between. Germline values: CDR1 DFQATT, CDR2 SNEGSKA (reference sequence). This CDR3 is 12 amino acids long. The CDR3 bases are TGCAGTGCAAACGGGGCGGCGGGGACCCAGTACTTC. It encodes CSANGAAGTQYF.

This clonotype was detected a few times. The rearrangement links TRBV28 to TRBJ2-1; D remains unclear. Germline CDR1 and CDR2: MDHEN and SYDVKM. The CDR3 is 13 residues long. V lost 2 bases and J lost 6, with 8 bases in between. CDR3 protein: CASSLADPNEQFF. The CDR3 nucleotides are TGTGCCAGCAGTTTAGCGGACCCCAATGAGCAGTTCTTC. The full variable domain, its missing parts supplied by reference TRBV28 and TRBJ2-1, is DVKVTQSSRYLVKRTGEKVFLECVQDMDHENMFWYRQDPGLGLRLIYFSYDVKMKEKGDIPEGYSVSREKKERFSLILESASTNQTSMYLCASSLADPNEQFFGPGTRLTVL.

The chain uses TRBV29-1 and TRBJ2-7; unclear D gene. This CDR3 is built from 12 residues. Germline lookup yields CDR1 SQVTM and CDR2 ANQGSEA. The ends were cut back, 8 bases at V and 2 bases at J, with 13 bases in the middle. The CDR3: CSTRTGPYEQYF. In DNA, the CDR3 is TGCAGCACCCGGACCGGTCCCTACGAGCAGTACTTC.

This clonotype has ten or more counts. J is TRBJ2-7 and V is TRBV6-2 or TRBV6-3; 10 nucleotides align to TRBD1. Germline CDR1 and CDR2: MNHEY and SVGEGT. The V segment lost 5 bases and the J segment 6 bases; nucleotides outside the gene matches: 7. The CDR3 covers 14 residues. DNA for the CDR3: TGTGCCAGCAGTATACCGGGACAGGGGTCCGAGCAGTACTTC. This gives the protein CASSIPGQGSEQYF.

This clonotype was counted many times. CDR3 sequence (DNA): TGTGCCAGCAGCCTTAGCGGGAGGGCCGATTCCGGTACGCAGTATTTT. Translation gives CASSLSGRADSGTQYF. The rearrangement uses TRBV9 and TRBJ2-3; TRBD2 agrees at 11 bases. CDR3 length: 16 residues. V shed 4 bases, J shed 8 bases, and the junction held 12 bases outside the gene matches. Germline CDR1 is SGDLS and CDR2 is YYNGEE.

This clonotype counts as medium-sized. The V call is TRBV7-3, the J call TRBJ2-1; D perhaps matches TRBD2 (5 bases). The CDR3 spans 16 residues. Deletions cut 5 bases from V and 4 bases from J, with 18 bases between. In germline, CDR1 is SGHTA, CDR2 FQGTGA. CDR3 sequence reads: CASSPVLRVRYNEQFF. The CDR3 region has the DNA TGTGCCAGCAGCCCGGTGTTGCGGGTACGGTACAATGAGCAGTTCTTC.

V and J are TRBV5-1 and TRBJ2-3; 9 bases agree with TRBD1. The CDR3 is 16 residues long. The V gene's germline CDR1 is SGHRS and CDR2 YFSETQ. V lost 0 bases and J lost 3; bases outside the gene matches: 5. Here the CDR3 reads CASSLGQGVFTDTQYF. CDR3 in DNA: TGCGCCAGCAGCTTGGGACAGGGGGTATTTACAGATACGCAGTATTTT. Combining the CDR3 with reference TRBV5-1 and TRBJ2-3 gives the whole variable domain KAGVTQTPRYLIKTRGQQVTLSCSPISGHRSVSWYQQTPGQGLQFLFEYFSETQRNKGNFPGRFSGRQFSNSRSEMNVSTLELGDSALYLCASSLGQGVFTDTQYFGPGTRLTVL.

The chain recombines TRBV19 with TRBJ2-3, with 10 bases that match TRBD1. After removal of 6 bases from V and 7 bases from J, the junction contained 16 bases not matched to a gene. Germline values: CDR1 LNHDA, CDR2 SQIVND (reference sequence). The CDR3 runs 17 residues. CDR3 in DNA: TGTGCCAGTAGCGCCGGGACAGGGGCCGTGGGGATAAATACGCAGTATTTT. Translating it yields CASSAGTGAVGINTQYF.

This clonotype was picked up a small number of times. The V and J genes are TRBV12-5 and TRBJ2-3; D is uncertain. Trimming removed 6 bases at V and 6 bases at J, with 22 bases between. Per germline, CDR1 LGHNT and CDR2 FRNRAP. The CDR3 is made up of 16 amino acids. This CDR3 reads CASGEPLYNIRDTQYF. In nucleotides, the CDR3 is TGTGCTAGTGGCGAGCCCCTATATAATATTCGCGATACGCAGTATTTT. The entire variable domain, with the rest obtained from reference TRBV12-5 and TRBJ2-3, is as follows: DARVTQTPRHKVTEMGQEVTMRCQPILGHNTVFWYRQTMMQGLELLAYFRNRAPLDDSGMPKDRFSAEMPDATLATLKIQPSEPRDSAVYFCASGEPLYNIRDTQYFGPGTRLTVL.

This chain links TRBV5-1 with TRBJ2-7; no definite D call. V was shortened by 1 base and J by 1 base, with 12 bases between the two germline ends. Germline V gene data show CDR1 as SGHRS and CDR2 as YFSETQ. The CDR3 is made up of 15 amino acids. The DNA of the CDR3 is TGCGCCAGCAGCTTGACACCGCTCGCGTCCTACGAGCAGTACTTC. Translation: CASSLTPLASYEQYF.

The J gene is TRBJ2-5, the V gene TRBV7-9; D not resolved. Per the germline V gene, CDR1 is SEHNR and CDR2 is FQNEAQ (reference sequence). The V end was cut by 8 bases, the J end by 2 bases, with 9 bases between. This CDR3 has 12 residues. Written as DNA, the CDR3 is TGTGCCAGCCGAACCACGCAAGAGACCCAGTACTTC. It codes for CASRTTQETQYF.

The sample holds many counts of this clonotype. The V and J genes are TRBV5-1 and TRBJ2-1; TRBD1 is a possible D gene (5 bases). The CDR3 has 16 amino acids. The ends were cut back, 2 bases at V and 4 bases at J, with 16 bases in the middle. Germline CDR1 and CDR2: SGHRS and YFSETQ. The CDR3 reads CASSFRSGISYNEQFF. The CDR3 coding sequence is TGCGCCAGCAGCTTTCGGTCAGGGATTTCATACAATGAGCAGTTCTTC.

This clonotype appeared a few times. The chain carries TRBV14 and TRBJ2-4, with 9 bases matching TRBD2. The CDR3 has 17 residues. Germline CDR1 SGHDN, CDR2 FVKESK. With V trimmed by 0 bases and J by 1 base, 4 bases remained unmatched. The CDR3 region is CASSQDMSGGAKNIQYF. The CDR3 DNA reads as TGTGCCAGCAGCCAAGATATGAGCGGGGGGGCCAAAAACATTCAGTACTTC.

The CDR3 region has the DNA TGTGCCAGCAGTGGGACTAGCGACAATGAGCAGTTCTTC. It is translated as CASSGTSDNEQFF. This chain connects TRBV25-1 to TRBJ2-1, with 9 nucleotides matching TRBD2. The CDR3 is 13 amino acids. The V gene's germline CDR1 is MGHDK and CDR2 SYGVNS. V was clipped by 4 bases and J by 5 bases; unmatched bases: 0.

At least ten counts were recorded for this clonotype. This chain links TRBV7-2 with TRBJ2-1; 7 bases are a match to TRBD1. The ends lost 1 base at V and 6 bases at J; junction bases unmatched: 0. The CDR3 has 13 residues. Germline V gene data show CDR1 as SGHTA and CDR2 as FQGNSA. CDR3 in DNA: TGTGCCAGCAGCTTAGGACAGGGCAATGAGCAGTTCTTC. This encodes CASSLGQGNEQFF.

The V call is TRBV20-1, the J call TRBJ2-5; 10 bases are a match to TRBD2. This CDR3 has 17 residues. The V gene's germline CDR1 is DFQATT and CDR2 SNEGSKA (reference sequence). With V trimmed by 0 bases and J by 2 bases, 9 bases remained unmatched. The CDR3 sequence: CSARDLRTSGEQETQYF. CDR3 DNA: TGCAGTGCTAGAGATTTGCGTACTAGCGGGGAACAAGAGACCCAGTACTTC.

This clonotype was counted ten times or more. Relative to the germline gene, one junction end is altered; a read error may explain this. The chain has TRBV6-6 and TRBJ1-3; D is uncertain. Per the germline V gene, CDR1 is MNHNY and CDR2 is SVGAGI (reference sequence). This CDR3 has 10 amino acids. The CDR3 nucleotides read TGTGCCAGCGGACGGACTGTCTCGGATTTT. Residues: CASGRTVSDF.

This clonotype was seen repeatedly, ten times or more. This chain links TRBV5-4 with TRBJ2-7; TRBD2 might be the D (5 bases). CDR1 and CDR2 from the germline V gene are SGHNT and YYREEE (reference sequence). V was clipped by 0 bases and J by 0 bases, with 10 bases between them. CDR3 length: 15 amino acids. In DNA, the CDR3 is TGTGCCAGCAGCTTGGCAGGACTTCTCTCCTACGAGCAGTACTTC. This gives the protein CASSLAGLLSYEQYF.

This clonotype was observed many times. The rearrangement links TRBV11-2 to TRBJ1-6; D is perhaps TRBD1 (6 bases). There are 17 residues in the CDR3. The ends were cut back, 1 base at V and 9 bases at J, with 19 bases in the middle. Germline V gene lookup returns CDR1 SGHAT and CDR2 FQNNGV. This CDR3 reads CASSLGFTGTLGSPLHF. Here the CDR3 DNA reads TGTGCCAGCAGCTTAGGTTTTACCGGGACATTGGGTTCACCCCTCCACTTT.

This clonotype was observed at least ten times. This chain joins TRBV7-9 and TRBJ1-5; D remains unclear. Germline V gives CDR1 SEHNR, CDR2 FQNEAQ (reference sequence). V lost 8 bases to trimming and J lost 4 bases, with 15 bases between them. This CDR3 comprises 14 residues. This chain's CDR3 is CASSESPGNQPQHF. CDR3 DNA: TGTGCCAGCTCCGAAAGTCCGGGGAATCAGCCCCAGCATTTT.

This clonotype was seen at least ten times. The chain combines TRBV2 with TRBJ1-6, with D possibly being TRBD1 (6 bases). Germline V gene data show CDR1 as SNHLY and CDR2 as FYNNEI. The CDR3 covers 14 residues. V was cut by 3 bases and J by 8 bases, with 11 bases left in between. The CDR3 nucleotides read TGTGCCAGCAGTGACGGCAGGGGTTATTCACCCCTCCACTTT. It translates to CASSDGRGYSPLHF.